One sample yielded the 21 T cell receptor beta chains listed below, sequenced in a study of technical replicates of blood from a few donors. Profiling relied on immunoSEQ multiplex PCR, and the TCRdb table lists in-frame clones only, not all of them. The table shows roughly 70,000 clones, with around nine tenths occurring only once. Sequenced material: T cells isolated from PBMCs. The source is a human donor in good health.

The chain has TRBV19 and TRBJ2-1; 10 bases map to TRBD2. V shed 1 base, J shed 3 bases, and the junction held 3 bases outside the gene matches. The CDR3 has 16 amino acids. Per the germline V gene, CDR1 is LNHDA and CDR2 is SQIVND (reference sequence). The chain's CDR3 is CASSIAVAGGYNEQFF. The CDR3, as DNA: TGTGCCAGTAGTATAGCGGTAGCGGGAGGCTACAATGAGCAGTTCTTC.

In regard to this clone: Other DNA sequences in the sample encode the same CDR3. The rearrangement links TRBV7-2 to TRBJ2-7; 7 bases fit TRBD1. V lost 6 bases and J lost 3; bases outside the gene matches: 5. The CDR3 is 13 residues long. Germline V gene lookup returns CDR1 SGHTA and CDR2 FQGNSA. CDR3: CASSLTGVYEQYF. Written as DNA, the CDR3 is TGTGCCAGCAGTTTAACAGGGGTCTACGAGCAGTACTTC.

The rearrangement joins TRBV7-9 to TRBJ1-1, with unresolved D. The CDR3 runs 13 residues. The ends were cut back, 2 bases at V and 1 base at J, with 5 bases in the middle. Germline CDR1 reads SEHNR; CDR2 reads FQNEAQ (reference sequence). The CDR3 region has the DNA TGTGCCAGCAGCTTACAGGAGAACACTGAAGCTTTCTTT. It yields the protein CASSLQENTEAFF.

In nucleotides, the CDR3 is TGTGCCAGCAGTTTAACAGGGGTGGAGGAAAAACTGTTTTTT. This codes for CASSLTGVEEKLFF. The chain uses TRBV28 and TRBJ1-4, with 7 bases lining up with TRBD1. Trimming cost V 2 bases and J 8 bases; bases outside gene matches: 5. The CDR3 has 14 amino acids. The germline CDR1 and CDR2 sequences are MDHEN and SYDVKM. Based on the CDR3 plus reference TRBV28 and TRBJ1-4, the full variable domain is DVKVTQSSRYLVKRTGEKVFLECVQDMDHENMFWYRQDPGLGLRLIYFSYDVKMKEKGDIPEGYSVSREKKERFSLILESASTNQTSMYLCASSLTGVEEKLFFGSGTQLSVL.

This clone appeared once. The chain carries TRBV2 and TRBJ2-7; 10 bases match TRBD2. Germline trimming cut 7 bases from V and 3 bases from J; bases unmatched to any gene: 9. This CDR3 spans 15 amino acids. Germline loops: CDR1 SNHLY, CDR2 FYNNEI. This CDR3 is CASTQVGTSVYEQYF. DNA for the CDR3: TGTGCCAGCACCCAAGTGGGGACTAGCGTCTACGAGCAGTACTTC. The complete variable domain, with remaining parts taken from reference TRBV2 and TRBJ2-7, reads EPEVTQTPSHQVTQMGQEVILRCVPISNHLYFYWYRQILGQKVEFLVSFYNNEISEKSEIFDDQFSVERPDGSNFTLKIRSTKLEDSAMYFCASTQVGTSVYEQYFGPGTRLTVT.

V is TRBV13 and J is TRBJ1-5, with TRBD1 identical over 9 bases. The CDR3 is made up of 16 amino acids. V lost 3 bases and J lost 4; bases outside the gene matches: 7. CDR1 and CDR2 (germline): PRHDT, FYEKMQ (reference sequence). Written as DNA, the CDR3 is TGTGCCAGCAGCTTTCGTCATGGGACAGGGAATCAGCCCCAGCATTTT. Its protein is CASSFRHGTGNQPQHF.

The J gene is TRBJ2-3, the V gene TRBV10-3; 8 bases fit TRBD2. The CDR3 consists of 16 residues. Germline assignment: CDR1 ENHRY and CDR2 SYGVKD. J was trimmed by 2 bases and V by 0 bases; bases with no gene match: 4. In DNA, the CDR3 is TGTGCCATCAGTGAGTCAGCTAGCGGGCTCACAGATACGCAGTATTTT. Encoded protein: CAISESASGLTDTQYF.

CDR3: CASSLEANQPQHF. The CDR3, as DNA: TGTGCCAGCAGCTTAGAAGCGAATCAGCCCCAGCATTTT. The rearrangement links TRBV7-3 to TRBJ1-5, with no clear D. The CDR3 contains 13 residues. The germline V gene has CDR1 SGHTA and CDR2 FQGTGA. Trimming cost V 2 bases and J 4 bases, with 6 bases left between them.

The rearrangement uses TRBV5-5 and TRBJ1-4; D is undetermined. Germline V gene sequence: CDR1 SGHKS, CDR2 YYEKEE (reference sequence). With 6 bases removed from V and 8 bases from J, the gap between germline ends came to 14 bases. The CDR3 totals 13 residues. DNA of the CDR3: TGTGCCAGCAACTCAAGCCCCGCGGAAAAACTGTTTTTT. It encodes CASNSSPAEKLFF.

The V gene is TRBV19, the J gene TRBJ1-1; a weak D match, TRBD1 (5 bases). CDR1 LNHDA and CDR2 SQIVND come from the germline V gene (reference sequence). V was pared by 3 bases and J by 6 bases, with 23 bases between. The CDR3 loop spans 17 amino acids. The CDR3 loop is CASSISIGSQGTAEAFF. The CDR3 DNA is TGTGCCAGTAGTATTTCTATCGGGTCTCAGGGTACAGCTGAAGCTTTCTTT.

This chain connects TRBV18 to TRBJ2-7, with 8 bases lining up with TRBD1. The V gene end was trimmed by 3 bases and the J gene end by 3 bases; junction bases not matched to a gene: 7. CDR3 length equals 15 residues. Per germline, CDR1 KGHSH and CDR2 LQKENI. This chain's CDR3 is CASSPRGQAFYEQYF. In nucleotides, the CDR3 is TGTGCCAGCTCACCGAGGGGACAGGCCTTCTACGAGCAGTACTTC.

This clone was detected a few times. The V call is TRBV10-3, the J call TRBJ2-7, with D unresolved. Germline V CDR1 and CDR2: ENHRY, SYGVKD. The CDR3 totals 16 residues. The V and J ends lost 4 bases and 0 bases respectively, with 16 bases between them. The CDR3 is CAISGSLTHLSYEQYF. The CDR3 region has the DNA TGTGCCATCAGTGGATCCCTGACTCACCTCTCCTACGAGCAGTACTTC.

The chain combines TRBV29-1 with TRBJ1-1, with TRBD1 matching 10 bases. CDR3 length: 14 residues. The junction had 3 bases not matched to a gene; V was cut back by 4 bases and J by 1 base. The V gene's germline CDR1 is SQVTM and CDR2 ANQGSEA. The CDR3 DNA is TGCAGCGTTGTAGGGGACAGGGGGAACACTGAAGCTTTCTTT. Its translation: CSVVGDRGNTEAFF.

The chain uses TRBV6-1 and TRBJ2-6, with D possibly TRBD1 on 5 matching bases. Germline V gene data show CDR1 as MNHNS and CDR2 as SASEGT. There are 15 residues in the CDR3. Trimming stripped 7 bases from V and 2 bases from J, with 12 bases between. The CDR3 sequence is CASNPGRAGANVLTF. DNA for the CDR3: TGTGCCAGCAACCCTGGCAGGGCTGGGGCCAACGTCCTGACTTTC.

In its sample, this clone was seen once. The J gene is TRBJ1-1, the V gene TRBV5-4; D remains unclear. CDR3 size: 19 residues. Trimming took 0 bases from V and 1 from J, leaving 22 bases between them. Germline CDR1 and CDR2: SGHNT and YYREEE (reference sequence). CDR3 amino acids: CASSLGRKVPLGGNTEAFF. For the CDR3, the DNA is TGTGCCAGCAGCTTGGGTCGGAAGGTTCCCCTGGGAGGGAACACTGAAGCTTTCTTT.

The CDR3 sequence is CASSRGLDGELFF. DNA for the CDR3: TGTGCCAGCTCTAGGGGGCTCGACGGGGAGCTGTTTTTT. The genes are TRBV5-4 and TRBJ2-2, with 7 bases that match TRBD1. The V gene's germline CDR1 is SGHNT and CDR2 YYREEE (reference sequence). V lost 7 bases and J lost 7; bases outside the gene matches: 7. CDR3 length: 13 amino acids.

The rearrangement links TRBV6-5 to TRBJ1-2; D not resolved. The CDR3 runs 13 residues. The V end was cut by 2 bases, the J end by 4 bases, with 8 bases between. CDR1 is MNHEY, CDR2 SVGAGI, per germline. CDR3 amino acids: CASSYAQSYGYTF. CDR3 nucleotides: TGTGCCAGCAGTTACGCACAGTCCTATGGCTACACCTTC.

The CDR3 bases are TGTGCCAGCAGTCCGGGACAGGGCCTATACGAGCAGTACTTC. Translating it yields CASSPGQGLYEQYF. The chain employs TRBV7-2 and TRBJ2-7; 9 bases are a match to TRBD1. V shed 6 bases, J shed 4 bases, and the junction held 7 bases outside the gene matches. Germline loops: CDR1 SGHTA, CDR2 FQGNSA. The CDR3 contains 14 residues.

This chain uses TRBV7-6 with TRBJ2-3; weak D call: TRBD1 (6 bases). The CDR3 extends over 15 amino acids. The V and J ends lost 3 bases and 1 base respectively, with 11 bases between them. Germline CDR1 SGHVS, CDR2 FNYEAQ. The CDR3 here is CASSLGHGGTDTQYF. The CDR3 DNA reads TGTGCCAGCAGCTTGGGACATGGGGGCACAGATACGCAGTATTTT.

The rearrangement links TRBV6-4 to TRBJ2-3; 8 bases align to TRBD2. This CDR3 contains 17 residues. Per the germline V gene, CDR1 is MRHNA and CDR2 is SNTAGT. The J segment lost 4 bases and the V segment lost 0 bases, leaving 9 bases of the junction unmatched. DNA for the CDR3: TGTGCCAGCAGTGACTCAACTAGCGGAGGGGGGTCAGATACGCAGTATTTT. This codes for CASSDSTSGGGSDTQYF.

The V gene is TRBV19, the J gene TRBJ2-7; maybe TRBD1 (6 bases). The ends were cut back, 5 bases at V and 6 bases at J, with 20 bases in the middle. This CDR3 comprises 15 residues. Germline values: CDR1 LNHDA, CDR2 SQIVND (reference sequence). The CDR3 region is CASSAYTGIQVEQYF. CDR3 nucleotides: TGTGCCAGTAGTGCGTATACAGGGATTCAGGTCGAGCAGTACTTC.